The clone carrying this TCR beta chain was recorded only once. CDR3 length: 14 residues. Germline values: CDR1 SGHTA, CDR2 FQGTGA. The germline V and J ends were trimmed by 4 bases and 5 bases, with 14 bases remaining between them. The record originates from a study of blood T cell repertoires in COVID-19. Whole-study context: Acute and convalescent COVID-19 samples came from the United States, Italy and Spain. In each case, the material was cDNA or gDNA derived from T cells, B-cell-depleted T cells, or PBMCs.

Study processing details: By means of reference gene primer amplification, nucleated cell counts were estimated. Libraries were prepared by immunoSEQ multiplex PCR; TCRdb keeps only in-frame clonotypes and omits some of them. That table supplies the V and J calls and clone size; D and trimming were determined from the DNA. Altogether 350,000 or so clones are present, roughly 89% being singletons, with the ten largest covering around 4%. Enrolment of Seattle patients took place during active infection, and they were followed longitudinally. V and J are TRBV7-3 and TRBJ2-5; D possibly corresponds to TRBD2 (7 bases). Sequencing used peripheral blood. This clonotype was obtained from a woman aged 60 to 75 with COVID-19, enrolled during active disease. CDR3 in DNA: TGTGCCAGCAGCTCCGGGGGGCGGGGGGAGACCCAGTACTTC. It yields the protein CASSSGGRGETQYF.